Listed below are T cell receptor beta chains from one sample, sequenced in a study of cytomegalovirus exposure and HLA in healthy donors. Clones were read by immunoSEQ multiplex PCR, and TCRdb kept only the in-frame ones, dropping some. The data show about 200,000 clones, with roughly 84% seen just once and roughly 2% held by the top ten. The sequenced material came from PBMCs. Receptor source: a woman aged 18 to 35 in good health and CMV-seropositive. Each CDR3 is given with its conserved first and last residue. Each record gives: clone size, V gene, J gene, D gene, CDR3 DNA, CDR3 protein. D genes are given only for firm matches. Only some rows state a clone size, as once, few, many or a class for expanded clones.

>.|TRBV29-1|TRBJ2-2|TRBD2
TGCAGCGTTGACGGGGGGGAATCGAACACCGGGGAGCTGTTTTTT
CSVDGGESNTGELFF
>.|TRBV7-9|TRBJ2-5|TRBD2
TGTGCCAGCGGTCTGACGGCGGGAGGGCCAGAGACCCAGTACTTC
CASGLTAGGPETQYF
>.|TRBV28|TRBJ2-7|TRBD1
TGTGCCAGCAGTTTGGACAGGTGGTACGAGCAGTACTTC
CASSLDRWYEQYF
>.|TRBV18|TRBJ1-1|TRBD1
TGTGCCAGCTCATGGACAGGGGGATACTCTGAAGCTTTCTTT
CASSWTGGYSEAFF
>.|TRBV9|TRBJ1-4|.
TGTGCCAGCAGCGTGGGGCGAGCAACTAATGAAAAACTGTTTTTT
CASSVGRATNEKLFF
>once|TRBV6-5|TRBJ2-7|.
TGTGCCAGCAGTGAAACACTAGAGGGCAAGCAGTACTTC
CASSETLEGKQYF
>once|TRBV28|TRBJ2-1|.
TGTGCCAGCAGCCTTATCACACTAAACTCCTACAATGAGCAGTTCTTC
CASSLITLNSYNEQFF
>.|TRBV19|TRBJ1-2|.
TGTGCCAGTGGGTCGGCAGGTTGGCTTGGCTACACCTTC
CASGSAGWLGYTF
>.|TRBV15|TRBJ2-2|TRBD1
TGTGCCACCAGCCGTACAACAGGGGGTAACACCGGGGAGCTGTTTTTT
CATSRTTGGNTGELFF
>.|TRBV4-2|TRBJ2-7|.
TGTGCCAGCAGCCAAGTCCCGGGAGTCAACTACGAGCAGTACTTC
CASSQVPGVNYEQYF
>.|TRBV27|TRBJ2-1|TRBD1
TGTGCCAGCAGTTTCTACAGGGGTGGGTCCTACAATGAGCAGTTCTTC
CASSFYRGGSYNEQFF
>.|TRBV9|TRBJ2-5|TRBD2
TGTGCCAGCAGCGGGTCAGCGGGAGGCCAAGAGACCCAGTACTTC
CASSGSAGGQETQYF
>.|TRBV25-1|TRBJ2-5|TRBD1
TGTGCCAGCAGTGAATATAATGTCGGACAGGGTGAAGAGACCCAGTACTTC
CASSEYNVGQGEETQYF
>.|TRBV27|TRBJ2-7|TRBD1
TGTGCCAGCAGTTTATCGGGGTCGGCTGGGACAGGGTTCCGGTTC
CASSLSGSAGTGFRF
>once|TRBV9|TRBJ2-1|.
TGTGCCAGCAGCGTAGTCGCGGGAAAATACAATGAGCAGTTCTTC
CASSVVAGKYNEQFF
>.|TRBV11-1|TRBJ2-1|TRBD1
TGTGCCAGCAGCCCCCGACAGGGTCACCCCTCCTACAATGAGCAGTTCTTC
CASSPRQGHPSYNEQFF
>.|TRBV6-5|TRBJ2-7|TRBD2
TGTGCCAGCCTCGGGACTACCACCTACGAGCAGTACTTC
CASLGTTTYEQYF
>.|TRBV7-3|TRBJ1-1|TRBD1
TGTGCCAGCAGCGGACAGGTGGGGACTGAAGCTTTCTTT
CASSGQVGTEAFF
>.|TRBV10-3|TRBJ1-3|.
TGTGCCATCAGTGAGCACTCTGGAAACACCATATATTTT
CAISEHSGNTIYF
>.|TRBV5-4|TRBJ2-7|.
TGTGCCAGCAGCCCTCCCGGGGGAGCTTCCTACGAGCAGTACTTC
CASSPPGGASYEQYF
>.|TRBV28|TRBJ2-7|TRBD2
TGTGCCAGCAGTTACCTCCGGGACACCCTAGCGGGATCCTACGAGCAGTACTTC
CASSYLRDTLAGSYEQYF
>.|TRBV5-1|TRBJ2-7|.
TGCGCCAGCAGCACCAGATACGGGGGACAGCCCACCTACGAGCAGTACTTC
CASSTRYGGQPTYEQYF
>.|TRBV28|TRBJ1-5|TRBD1
TGTGCCAGCAGTTACAGGGGGCCGAGCAATCAGCCCCAGCATTTT
CASSYRGPSNQPQHF
>once|TRBV14|TRBJ2-2|.
TGTGCCAGCAGCCAAGCCGACAGACTTCCGAACACCGGGGAGCTGTTTTTT
CASSQADRLPNTGELFF
>once|TRBV30|TRBJ2-4|TRBD1
TGTGCCTGGAGGCCTACAGGGGGCGCCACCAAAAACATTCAGTACTTC
CAWRPTGGATKNIQYF
>.|TRBV28|TRBJ2-2|.
TGTGCCAGCAGTTTCAGGAGGTCGGACACCGGGGAGCTGTTTTTT
CASSFRRSDTGELFF
>.|TRBV6-1|TRBJ1-4|TRBD1
TGTGCCAGCAGTGAAGGGCGGAGACAGGGGCTTGGTACTAATGAAAAACTGTTTTTT
CASSEGRRQGLGTNEKLFF
>.|TRBV15|TRBJ1-2|TRBD1
TGTGCCACCAGCGACAGGGGGCTGAACTATGGCTACACCTTC
CATSDRGLNYGYTF
>.|TRBV2|TRBJ2-5|.
TGTGCCAGCACGGCGGAACAAGAGACCCAGTACTTC
CASTAEQETQYF
>once|TRBV28|TRBJ1-3|.
TGTGCCAGCAGCCTCGCGGGACCCGGAAACACCATATATTTT
CASSLAGPGNTIYF
>.|TRBV9|TRBJ1-5|TRBD1
TGTGCCAGCAGCGGAGGGACAGGGAGGAATCAGCCCCAGCATTTT
CASSGGTGRNQPQHF
>.|TRBV18|TRBJ2-1|.
TGTGCCAGCTCACCACAAGGCGGGCTAGTGCGTTACAATGAGCAGTTCTTC
CASSPQGGLVRYNEQFF
>.|TRBV27|TRBJ2-7|TRBD1
TGTGCCAGCAGCTCTGGACAGGGCTACGAGCAGTACTTC
CASSSGQGYEQYF
>.|TRBV6-1|TRBJ1-1|TRBD1
TGTGCCAGCAGTGAGGAGGGACAGGGAGGGATGAACACTGAAGCTTTCTTT
CASSEEGQGGMNTEAFF
>.|TRBV28|TRBJ2-2|.
TGTGCCAGCAGTTTCCCTGACAGTTTGGAGCTGTTTTTT
CASSFPDSLELFF
>.|TRBV5-1|TRBJ1-2|.
TGCGCCAGCAGCCCGGTCGACATTTTCGCCGGCTATGGCTACACCTTC
CASSPVDIFAGYGYTF
>few|TRBV7-6|TRBJ2-7|TRBD2
TGTGCCAGCAGCCCCCCGGGGGGGAGACTTTACGAGCAGTACTTC
CASSPPGGRLYEQYF
>.|TRBV7-9|TRBJ2-5|.
TGTGCCAGCAGCCGCGGCCTTCTGGGAGAGACCCAGTACTTC
CASSRGLLGETQYF
>.|TRBV5-1|TRBJ2-2|TRBD2
TGCGCCAGCAGAAAGCCTCCGACTAGCGGGAGGCGTCGGCCCGGGGAGCTGTTTTTT
CASRKPPTSGRRRPGELFF
>few|TRBV12-5|TRBJ2-1|.
TGTGCTAGTGGTTTGGTAGGGGTGGGTTCCTACAATGAGCAGTTCTTC
CASGLVGVGSYNEQFF
>.|TRBV5-1|TRBJ2-7|TRBD1
TGCGCCAGCGGGCCAGGACAGGCTATTACCTACGAGCAGTACTTC
CASGPGQAITYEQYF
>.|TRBV28|TRBJ2-1|TRBD2
TGTGCCAGCAGTTTCGCGGGAGGGCCTGACAATGAGCAGTTCTTC
CASSFAGGPDNEQFF
>.|TRBV6-5|TRBJ2-4|.
TGTGCCAGCAGTTACTCTCTGGGGCTCAAAAACATTCAGTACTTC
CASSYSLGLKNIQYF
>.|TRBV15|TRBJ2-2|.
TGTGCCACCAGCAGAGCTTTCATCCGAGGCACCGGGGAGCTGTTTTTT
CATSRAFIRGTGELFF